Presented here are 15 T cell receptor beta chains from one specimen sequenced in a study of T cells and Merkel cell carcinoma outcomes. Generated by immunoSEQ multiplex PCR, the TCRdb table keeps only in-frame clones and is missing some. The repertoire includes about 15,000 clones, 87% of them detected once, and under 8% sits in the top ten. The specimen was tumor tissue from Merkel cell carcinoma. The source is a human donor with Merkel cell carcinoma.

V and J are TRBV6-1 and TRBJ1-6, with no clear D. CDR3 length: 16 residues. The V end was cut by 0 bases, the J end by 9 bases, with 15 bases between. CDR1 MNHNS and CDR2 SASEGT come from the germline V gene. CDR3 sequence (DNA): TGTGCCAGCAGTGAAGCGTTAGGGCGGGTGGGTTCACCCCTCCACTTT. It encodes CASSEALGRVGSPLHF.

This clone was found a few times. The sample has other DNA sequences that encode this CDR3 too. The rearrangement links TRBV19 to TRBJ2-1, with D uncertain. The germline V and J ends were trimmed by 1 base and 3 bases, with 4 bases remaining between them. The length of the CDR3 is 13 residues. Germline V CDR1 and CDR2: LNHDA, SQIVND (reference sequence). The CDR3 sequence: CASSIGGYNEQFF. The CDR3 DNA reads as TGTGCCAGTAGTATAGGGGGCTACAATGAGCAGTTCTTC.

The chain combines TRBV29-1 with TRBJ1-3; 11 bases map to TRBD1. Per germline, CDR1 SQVTM and CDR2 ANQGSEA. The CDR3 has 17 amino acids. J was trimmed by 0 bases and V by 2 bases; bases with no gene match: 6. The CDR3 reads CSVERVGQGVSGNTIYF. The CDR3 bases are TGCAGCGTTGAAAGGGTGGGACAGGGGGTCTCTGGAAACACCATATATTTT.

This clone was seen just once. CDR3 coding DNA: TGTGCCAGCTCACCAACAGGGACAGGGGCTGCTGAAAAACTGTTTTTT. As protein: CASSPTGTGAAEKLFF. The chain has TRBV18 and TRBJ1-4; 10 bases fit TRBD1. With V trimmed by 2 bases and J by 7 bases, 7 bases remained unmatched. The CDR3 has 16 amino acids. The germline CDR1 and CDR2 sequences are KGHSH and LQKENI.

The CDR3 spells CAWSQGASGMRSEQFF. The DNA of the CDR3 is TGTGCCTGGAGTCAAGGGGCTAGCGGGATGAGGAGTGAGCAGTTCTTC. The chain is built from TRBV30 and TRBJ2-1; 9 positions match TRBD2. Unmatched junction bases numbered 14, after V lost 2 bases and J lost 9 bases. The CDR3 has 16 amino acids. Germline V gives CDR1 GTSNPN, CDR2 SVGIG (reference sequence).

V usage is TRBV5-1 and J usage is TRBJ2-3; 9 nucleotides line up with TRBD2. Trimming at V came to 0 bases and at J to 4 bases, leaving 3 bases not matched to a gene. CDR3 length: 15 amino acids. Germline V CDR1 and CDR2: SGHRS, YFSETQ. The CDR3 is CASSLAGGGADTQYF. The CDR3 bases are TGCGCCAGCAGCTTGGCGGGCGGGGGGGCAGATACGCAGTATTTT.

The rearrangement uses TRBV16 and TRBJ2-1; D is perhaps TRBD2 (6 bases). Germline CDR1 and CDR2: KGHSY and FQNENV. V lost 8 bases, J lost 7 bases, and 21 bases lay in between. CDR3 length: 15 residues. The CDR3 nucleotides read TGTGCCAGCGGTCCTAGCGAGAGGACGTTGAATGAGCAGTTCTTC. Its protein is CASGPSERTLNEQFF. Full variable domain (outside the CDR3, taken from reference TRBV16 and TRBJ2-1): GEEVAQTPKHLVRGEGQKAKLYCAPIKGHSYVFWYQQVLKNEFKFLISFQNENVFDETGMPKERFSAKCLPNSPCSLEIQATKLEDSAVYFCASGPSERTLNEQFFGPGTRLTVL.

The chain couples TRBV2 to TRBJ2-3; D unclear. Germline V CDR1 and CDR2: SNHLY, FYNNEI. The CDR3 loop spans 12 amino acids. Trimming pared 7 bases from V and 2 bases from J, leaving 7 bases between. The CDR3: CASKTDTDTQYF. CDR3 nucleotides: TGTGCCAGCAAAACAGACACAGATACGCAGTATTTT. The whole variable domain, filled in from reference TRBV2 and TRBJ2-3, reads EPEVTQTPSHQVTQMGQEVILRCVPISNHLYFYWYRQILGQKVEFLVSFYNNEISEKSEIFDDQFSVERPDGSNFTLKIRSTKLEDSAMYFCASKTDTDTQYFGPGTRLTVL.

This clone was recorded only once. This chain connects TRBV6-6 to TRBJ1-1; 8 nucleotides agree with TRBD1. The CDR3 contains 16 residues. Per germline, CDR1 MNHNY and CDR2 SVGAGI (reference sequence). V trimming: 8 bases; J trimming: 0 bases; junction bases outside the gene matches: 11. Here the CDR3 reads CASSRDRSFMNTEAFF. DNA of the CDR3: TGTGCCAGCTCCCGGGACAGGTCGTTTATGAACACTGAAGCTTTCTTT.

The chain joins TRBV4-1 to TRBJ2-5; the D gene is possibly TRBD2 (5 bases). This CDR3 spans 15 amino acids. The germline CDR1 and CDR2 sequences are MGHRA and YSYEKL. Trimming cost V 0 bases and J 4 bases, with 12 bases left between them. This chain's CDR3 is CASSQDTGILETQYF. CDR3 DNA sequence: TGCGCCAGCAGCCAAGATACCGGGATCTTAGAGACCCAGTACTTC.

The chain carries TRBV29-1 and TRBJ1-4, with D possibly matching TRBD1 (5 bases). V lost 0 bases to trimming and J lost 7 bases, with 18 bases between them. Germline lookup yields CDR1 SQVTM and CDR2 ANQGSEA. CDR3 length: 16 residues. This chain's CDR3 is CSVEEDGPGQGEKLFF. CDR3 nucleotides: TGCAGCGTTGAAGAAGATGGTCCTGGGCAGGGTGAAAAACTGTTTTTT.

This chain uses TRBV2 with TRBJ2-1, with TRBD1 as a possible D gene (5 bases). Germline-derived CDR1 and CDR2 are SNHLY and FYNNEI. The V end was cut by 2 bases, the J end by 1 base, with 6 bases between. This CDR3 has 14 residues. CDR3 DNA: TGTGCCAGCAGTGAAAGGGGTTCCTACAATGAGCAGTTCTTC. It codes for CASSERGSYNEQFF.

This clone was counted once. The chain employs TRBV6-6 and TRBJ1-1; D uncertain. In germline, CDR1 is MNHNY, CDR2 SVGAGI (reference sequence). V lost 7 bases to trimming and J lost 1 base, with 7 bases between them. CDR3 length: 12 residues. For the CDR3, the DNA is TGTGCCAGCACTACAGCGAACACTGAAGCTTTCTTT. This sequence encodes CASTTANTEAFF.

The chain recombines TRBV25-1 with TRBJ1-3, with D perhaps TRBD1 (5 bases). CDR3 length: 14 residues. V was cut by 3 bases and J by 1 base, with 7 bases left in between. Germline-derived CDR1 and CDR2 are MGHDK and SYGVNS. The CDR3 coding sequence is TGTGCCAGCAGTGATGCAGGGTCTGGAAACACCATATATTTT. Translating gives CASSDAGSGNTIYF.

In regard to this clone: The junction departs from germline at one end; a sequencing error may be responsible. The chain is built from TRBV5-1 and TRBJ2-2; 7 nucleotides align to TRBD1. The length of the CDR3 is 15 residues. From germline, CDR1 is SGHRS and CDR2 YFSETQ. This CDR3 reads CASSLEGANTGELFF. CDR3 DNA sequence: TGCGCCAGCAGCTTGGAGGGGGCCAACACCGGGGAGCTATTTTTT.